These T cell receptor beta chains were read from a single sample in a study of T cells after yellow fever vaccination. In TCRdb, the 5' RACE reads were re-called with MiXCR into one record per CDR3 protein. The sample lists 200,000 to 300,000 distinct CDR3 sequences; more than 3.5% were seen once. Sequencing was performed on PBMCs, taken 15 days after the yellow fever booster vaccination. The origin of the receptors is a man younger than 30 who received the YFV17D yellow fever vaccine. Both conserved end residues are trimmed from each CDR3.

TRBJ1-4,TRBV7-9,ASSLGVSSATNEKLF
TRBJ1-5,TRBV20-1,SARDGGRAFNQPQH
TRBJ2-1,TRBV19,ASSIGAGRDEQF
TRBJ1-4,TRBV3-1,ASSHLTTTNEKLF
TRBJ2-3,TRBV5-1,ASSNGGAGDTQY
TRBJ2-7,TRBV7-2,ASSKSGGRTYEQY
TRBJ1-3,TRBV6-5,ASSYSYGGAGNTIY
TRBJ2-7,TRBV18,ASSPSGRAYEQY
TRBJ2-1,TRBV3-1,ASSRDNVGLGQF
TRBJ2-7,TRBV12-3/TRBV12-4,ASSLGQGAY
TRBJ2-3,TRBV6-1,ASSELGGFTDTQY
TRBJ1-1,TRBV7-2,ASSRRQPEAF
TRBJ1-2,TRBV6-5,ASSFRDRAYGYT
TRBJ2-2,TRBV20-1,SARDLDRGPQSALF
TRBJ2-2,TRBV12-3/TRBV12-4,ASSLRVFAGELF
TRBJ2-1,TRBV14,ASSLRGTGQNEQF
TRBJ2-1,TRBV7-2,ASSLQGNEQF
TRBJ1-1,TRBV24-1,ATSDLVGTEAF
TRBJ2-1,TRBV18,ASSLDHQGSYNEQF
TRBJ1-5,TRBV7-2,ASSRREGGNQPQH